This record covers a single TCR beta chain. Its antigen is still unknown. CD4+ T cells that had been cultured provided DNA sequenced with the Oncomine TCR Beta short-read assay. TCRdb re-analysed the PCR reads in MiXCR, keeping a single row per CDR3 protein. This sample carries 7,500 to 9,500 distinct CDR3 sequences, approximately 49% of them seen once, and the ten largest clones take around 40%. Treatment described: approximately nine-day PBMC culture with coronavirus spike peptide pools or control peptides (ViraFEST assay). This sample stems from a study of vaccination and CD4 T cells after COVID-19. Background on the study: At a median approximately 100 days (range 35 to 161) after diagnosis, post-COVID samples were drawn. Cultures that served as controls received a CEFX pool, an HIV-1 Nef pool, or no peptide.

General study findings and limits: Spike mono-reactivity applied to 304 of 307 vaccine-specific clones detected in convalescent patients. Convalescent patients had a median roughly 85% of post-vaccine SARS-CoV-2-reactive clones that were detected only after vaccination, not before it.

Trimming took off 4 bases at V and 4 bases at J, with 12 bases between the two ends. This CDR3 has 15 residues. CDR1 is SGHNT, CDR2 YYREEE, per germline (reference sequence). The chain employs TRBV5-4 and TRBJ2-6; perhaps TRBD2 as D (5 bases). This TCR came from a human donor who had recovered from COVID-19. Sequenced: CD4+ T cells from blood, cultured in vitro. The chain's CDR3 is CASSPTRRGANVLTF. For the CDR3, the DNA is TGTGCCAGCAGCCCCACCCGGAGGGGGGCCAACGTCCTGACTTTC.